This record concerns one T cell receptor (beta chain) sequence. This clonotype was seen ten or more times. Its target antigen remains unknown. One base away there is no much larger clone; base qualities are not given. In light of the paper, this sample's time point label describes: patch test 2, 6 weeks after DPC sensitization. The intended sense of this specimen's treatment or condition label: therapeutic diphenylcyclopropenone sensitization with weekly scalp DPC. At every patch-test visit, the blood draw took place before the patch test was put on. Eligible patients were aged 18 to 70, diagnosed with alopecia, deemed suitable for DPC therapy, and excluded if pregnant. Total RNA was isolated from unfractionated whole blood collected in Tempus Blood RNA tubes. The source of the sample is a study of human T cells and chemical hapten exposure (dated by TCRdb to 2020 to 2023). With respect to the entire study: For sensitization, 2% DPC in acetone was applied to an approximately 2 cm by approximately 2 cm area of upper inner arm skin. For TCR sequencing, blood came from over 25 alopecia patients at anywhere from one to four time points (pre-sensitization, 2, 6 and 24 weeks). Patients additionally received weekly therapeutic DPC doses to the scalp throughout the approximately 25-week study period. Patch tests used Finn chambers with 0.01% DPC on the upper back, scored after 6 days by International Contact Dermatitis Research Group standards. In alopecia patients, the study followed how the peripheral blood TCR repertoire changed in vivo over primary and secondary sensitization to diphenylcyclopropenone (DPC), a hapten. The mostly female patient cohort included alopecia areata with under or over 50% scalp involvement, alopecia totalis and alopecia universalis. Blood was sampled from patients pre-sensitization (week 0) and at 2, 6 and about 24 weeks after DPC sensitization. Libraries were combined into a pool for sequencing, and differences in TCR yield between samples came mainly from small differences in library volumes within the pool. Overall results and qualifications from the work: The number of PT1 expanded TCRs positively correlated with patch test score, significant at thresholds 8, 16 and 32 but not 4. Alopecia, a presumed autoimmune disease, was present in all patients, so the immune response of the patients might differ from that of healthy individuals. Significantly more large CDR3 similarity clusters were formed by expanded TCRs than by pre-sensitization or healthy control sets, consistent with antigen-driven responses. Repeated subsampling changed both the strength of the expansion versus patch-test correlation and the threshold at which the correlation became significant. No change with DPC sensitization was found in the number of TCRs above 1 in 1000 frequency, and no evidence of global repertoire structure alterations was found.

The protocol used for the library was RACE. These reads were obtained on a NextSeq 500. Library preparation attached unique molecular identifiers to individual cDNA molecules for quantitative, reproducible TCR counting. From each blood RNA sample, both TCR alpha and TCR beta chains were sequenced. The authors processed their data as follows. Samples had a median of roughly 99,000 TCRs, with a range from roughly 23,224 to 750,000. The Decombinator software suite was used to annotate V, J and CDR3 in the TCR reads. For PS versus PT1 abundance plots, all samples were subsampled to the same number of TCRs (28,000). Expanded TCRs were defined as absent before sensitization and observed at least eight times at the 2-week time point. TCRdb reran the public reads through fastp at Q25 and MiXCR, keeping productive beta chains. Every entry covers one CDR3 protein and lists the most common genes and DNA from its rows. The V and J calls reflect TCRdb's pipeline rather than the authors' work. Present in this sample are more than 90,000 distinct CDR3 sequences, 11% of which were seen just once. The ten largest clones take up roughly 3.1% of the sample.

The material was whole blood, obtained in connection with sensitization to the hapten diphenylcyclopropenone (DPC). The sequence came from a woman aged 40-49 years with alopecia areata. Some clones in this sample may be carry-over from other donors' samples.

CDR3 sequence: CASSLLGGADTQYF. The nucleotides read TGTGCCAGCAGTTTACTAGGTGGGGCAGATACGCAGTATTTT. The rearrangement joined TRBV28 to TRBJ2-3; no D gene is confidently identified. Taken from the germline V gene, the CDR1 and CDR2 loops are MDHEN and SYDVKM. The junction carries 10 bases between V and J, which are trimmed by 2 bases and 4 bases respectively. From the cysteine through the phenylalanine, the CDR3 covers 14 amino acids. Solely the CDR3 DNA is kept, with 42 bases framed from the first base.